The entry below gives a single T cell receptor (beta chain) sequence along with its context. This record comes from a study of blood T cell repertoires in COVID-19. Generated by immunoSEQ multiplex PCR, the TCRdb table keeps only in-frame clones and is missing some. The table has fewer than 400,000 clones, roughly nine tenths seen once. Sequenced sample: peripheral blood. The clonotype was recovered from a woman under 40 with COVID-19, enrolled during active disease.

CDR3 amino acids: CAWSGTSGGVYNEQFF. CDR3 nucleotides: TGTGCCTGGAGTGGGACTAGCGGGGGGGTCTACAATGAGCAGTTCTTC. This chain uses TRBV30 with TRBJ2-1; 15 bases are shared with TRBD2. The germline CDR1 and CDR2 sequences are GTSNPN and SVGIG (reference sequence). V lost 1 base and J lost 3; bases outside the gene matches: 1. The CDR3 covers 16 residues.